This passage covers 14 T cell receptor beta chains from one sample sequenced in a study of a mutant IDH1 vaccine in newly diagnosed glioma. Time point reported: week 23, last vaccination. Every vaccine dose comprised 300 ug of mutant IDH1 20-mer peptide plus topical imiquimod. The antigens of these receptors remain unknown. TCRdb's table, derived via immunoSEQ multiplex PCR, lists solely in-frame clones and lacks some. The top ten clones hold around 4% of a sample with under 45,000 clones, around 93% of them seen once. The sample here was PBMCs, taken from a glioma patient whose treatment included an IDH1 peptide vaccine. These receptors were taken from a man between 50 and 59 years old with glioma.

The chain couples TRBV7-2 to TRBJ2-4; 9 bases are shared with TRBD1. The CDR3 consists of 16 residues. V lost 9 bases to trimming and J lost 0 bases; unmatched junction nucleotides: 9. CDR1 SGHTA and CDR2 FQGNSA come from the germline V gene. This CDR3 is CARGNRDRVAKNIQYF. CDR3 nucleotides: TGTGCCAGAGGGAACCGGGACAGGGTAGCCAAAAACATTCAGTACTTC.

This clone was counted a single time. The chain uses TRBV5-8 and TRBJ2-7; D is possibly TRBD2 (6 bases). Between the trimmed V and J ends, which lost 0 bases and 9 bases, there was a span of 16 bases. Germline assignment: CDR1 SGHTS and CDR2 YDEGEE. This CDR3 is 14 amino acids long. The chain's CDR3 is CASSLAPGELVQYF. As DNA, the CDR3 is TGTGCCAGCAGCTTGGCCCCGGGGGAGTTGGTGCAGTACTTC.

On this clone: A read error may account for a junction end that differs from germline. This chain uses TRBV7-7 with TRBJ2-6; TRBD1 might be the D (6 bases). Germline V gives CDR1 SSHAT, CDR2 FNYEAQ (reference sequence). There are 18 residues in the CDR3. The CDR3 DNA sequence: TGTGCTAGCAGCTTATTACCCCCGACAGGCTCTGGGGCCAACGTCCTGACTTTC. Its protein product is CASSLLPPTGSGANVLTF.

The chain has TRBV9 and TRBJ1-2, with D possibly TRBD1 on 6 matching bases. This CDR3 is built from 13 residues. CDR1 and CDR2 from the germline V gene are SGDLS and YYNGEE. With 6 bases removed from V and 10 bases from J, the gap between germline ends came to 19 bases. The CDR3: CASTGGGPEFYTF. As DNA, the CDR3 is TGTGCCAGCACTGGGGGGGGCCCCGAATTCTACACCTTC.

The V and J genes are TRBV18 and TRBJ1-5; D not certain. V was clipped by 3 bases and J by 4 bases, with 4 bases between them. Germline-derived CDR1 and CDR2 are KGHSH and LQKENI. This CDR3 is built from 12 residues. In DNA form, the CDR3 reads TGTGCCAGCTCACCCCGGAATCAGCCCCAGCATTTT. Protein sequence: CASSPRNQPQHF. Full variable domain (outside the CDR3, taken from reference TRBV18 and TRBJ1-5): NAGVMQNPRHLVRRRGQEARLRCSPMKGHSHVYWYRQLPEEGLKFMVYLQKENIIDESGMPKERFSAEFPKEGPSILRIQQVVRGDSAAYFCASSPRNQPQHFGDGTRLSIL.

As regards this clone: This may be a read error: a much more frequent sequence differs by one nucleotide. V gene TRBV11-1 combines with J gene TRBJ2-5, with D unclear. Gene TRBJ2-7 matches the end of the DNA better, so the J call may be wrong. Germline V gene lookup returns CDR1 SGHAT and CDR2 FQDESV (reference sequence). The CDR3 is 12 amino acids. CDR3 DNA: TGTGCCAGCAGCTTAGCTCCCTACGAGCAGTACTTC. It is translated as CASSLAPYEQYF.

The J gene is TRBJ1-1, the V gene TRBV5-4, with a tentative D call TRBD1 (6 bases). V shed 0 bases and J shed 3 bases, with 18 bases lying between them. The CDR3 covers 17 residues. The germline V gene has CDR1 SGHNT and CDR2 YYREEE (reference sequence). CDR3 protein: CASSLVASRGLDTEAFF. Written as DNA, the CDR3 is TGTGCCAGCAGCTTGGTGGCGAGTAGGGGGTTGGACACTGAAGCTTTCTTT.

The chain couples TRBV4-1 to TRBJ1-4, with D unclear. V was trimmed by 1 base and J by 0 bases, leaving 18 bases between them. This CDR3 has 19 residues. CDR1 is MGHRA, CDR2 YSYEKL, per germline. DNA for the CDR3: TGCGCCAGCAGCCAAGCTGGCACATTACCCCTCGCAACTAATGAAAAACTGTTTTTT. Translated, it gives CASSQAGTLPLATNEKLFF.

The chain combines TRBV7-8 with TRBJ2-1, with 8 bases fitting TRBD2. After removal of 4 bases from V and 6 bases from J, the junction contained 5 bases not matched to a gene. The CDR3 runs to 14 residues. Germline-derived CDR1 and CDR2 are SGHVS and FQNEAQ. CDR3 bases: TGTGCCAGCAGCTCCGGACTAGCCACCAATGAGCAGTTCTTC. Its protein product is CASSSGLATNEQFF.

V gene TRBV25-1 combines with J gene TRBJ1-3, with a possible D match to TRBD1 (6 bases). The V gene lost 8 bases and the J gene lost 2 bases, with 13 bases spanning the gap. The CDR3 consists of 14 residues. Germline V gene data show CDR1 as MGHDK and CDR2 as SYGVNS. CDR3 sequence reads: CASVGTHAGNTIYF. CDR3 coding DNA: TGTGCCAGCGTGGGGACACACGCTGGAAACACCATATATTTT.

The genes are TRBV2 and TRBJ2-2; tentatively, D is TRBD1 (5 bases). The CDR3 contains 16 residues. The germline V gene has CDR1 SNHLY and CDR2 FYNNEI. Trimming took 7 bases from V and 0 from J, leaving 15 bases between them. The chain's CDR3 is CASNPRAAANTGELFF. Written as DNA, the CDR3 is TGTGCCAGCAACCCCAGGGCGGCAGCGAACACCGGGGAGCTGTTTTTT.

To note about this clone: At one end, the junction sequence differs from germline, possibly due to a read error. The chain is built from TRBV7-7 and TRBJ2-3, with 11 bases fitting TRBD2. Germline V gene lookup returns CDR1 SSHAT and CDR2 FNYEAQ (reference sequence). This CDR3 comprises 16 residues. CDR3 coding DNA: TGTGCTAGCAGCTTATCACTAGCGGGGGGCACAGATACGCAGTATTTT. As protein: CASSLSLAGGTDTQYF.

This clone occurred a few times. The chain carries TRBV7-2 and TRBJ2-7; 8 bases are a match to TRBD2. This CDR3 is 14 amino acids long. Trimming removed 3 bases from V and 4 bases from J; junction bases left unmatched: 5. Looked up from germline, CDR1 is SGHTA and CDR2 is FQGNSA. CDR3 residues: CASSFIAGRYEQYF. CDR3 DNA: TGTGCCAGCAGCTTCATAGCGGGGAGGTACGAGCAGTACTTC.

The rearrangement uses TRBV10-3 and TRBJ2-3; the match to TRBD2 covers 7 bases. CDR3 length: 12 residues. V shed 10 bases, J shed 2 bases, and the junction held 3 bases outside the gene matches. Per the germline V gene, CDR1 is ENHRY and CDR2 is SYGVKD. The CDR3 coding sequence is TGTGCCACCGCGGGGGACACAGATACGCAGTATTTT. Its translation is CATAGDTDTQYF.